What follows are 3 T cell receptor beta chains derived from one specimen sequenced in a study of blood T cell repertoires in COVID-19. Some clones are missing from TCRdb's copy, which holds only in-frame ones; the method was immunoSEQ multiplex PCR. The repertoire holds about 74,000 clones, around nine tenths seen once, with more than 1.5% in the top ten. The material sequenced was peripheral blood. The receptor source for this set is a woman of 80 years or more with active or convalescent COVID-19.

The gene calls are TRBV7-3 and TRBJ2-2, with TRBD2 identical over 9 bases. CDR3 length: 18 amino acids. After removal of 5 bases from V and 4 bases from J, the junction contained 14 bases not matched to a gene. Germline assignment: CDR1 SGHTA and CDR2 FQGTGA. The CDR3, as DNA: TGTGCCAGCAGCCCGATGTCGGGAGCGGGAGGTATCACCGGGGAGCTGTTTTTT. Translation gives CASSPMSGAGGITGELFF.

This clone was detected once. The chain recombines TRBV6-5 with TRBJ2-2, with D hard to call. V was pared by 4 bases and J by 5 bases, with 8 bases between. In germline, CDR1 is MNHEY, CDR2 SVGAGI. The CDR3 spans 13 residues. The CDR3 is CASSSPGTGELFF. In DNA form, the CDR3 reads TGTGCCAGCAGTTCGCCCGGGACCGGGGAGCTGTTTTTT.

The J gene is TRBJ1-2, the V gene TRBV19; D is ambiguous. Trimming removed 2 bases at V and 7 bases at J, with 14 bases between. CDR1 is LNHDA, CDR2 SQIVND, per germline (reference sequence). The CDR3 sequence is 14 residues long. The CDR3, as DNA: TGTGCCAGTAGTATACGGCCGGGGAGGGCTGGCTACACCTTC. Protein: CASSIRPGRAGYTF.